This T cell receptor beta chain was captured in a study of technical replicates of blood from a few donors (dated by TCRdb to 2015 to 2018). With respect to this clone: Its antigen is still unknown. No much larger clone exists at a distance of one base, and base qualities are not known.

The germline V gene (reference sequence) gives CDR1 as LNHDA and CDR2 as SQIVND. The CDR3 sequence holds 10 residues, the cysteine and phenylalanine included. The only DNA kept is the CDR3, 30 bases in frame from the first base. The junction shows trimming of 8 bases on V and 6 bases on J, plus 8 bases between the germline ends. Library creation used the immunoSEQ multiplex PCR assay. The table was pulled from immuneACCESS by TCRdb, which kept in-frame rearrangements only. Such tables lose some clones; where checked, under half of the loss comes from unresolved V genes, and the rest has no known cause. The sample table contains fewer than 100,000 clones; only one count was recorded for about 95% of them. 0.25% to 0.35% of the sample lies in the top ten.

The sample comprised T cells isolated from PBMCs. The TCR was taken from a human donor in good health. The receptor chain draws on TRBV19 and TRBJ2-7, with TRBD1 tentatively as D gene (5 bases match). At the DNA level, the sequence is TGTGCCAGTGGACAAGTCGAGCAGTACTTC. Translated, it reads CASGQVEQYF.